This record concerns one T cell receptor beta chain sequence. Its antigen is still unknown. The sequenced fragment ends 3 residues before the CDR3 boundary, so the rest is inferred from the germline J gene. All donors had a single incident cervical HPV16 infection, not prevalent. Cervical HPV DNA detected by MY09/MY11 PCR, typed by dot-blot. Germline V gene data show CDR1 as SGHVS and CDR2 as FNYEAQ. The CDR3 consists of 15 residues. V lost 3 bases, J lost 4 bases, and 3 bases stayed unmatched. The source of the sample is a study of T cells in women clearing cervical HPV infection. Findings and limits, study-wide: Repertoire richness, not evenness, was significantly elevated in CIN3+ cases versus controls. TRBV6-7 relative abundance averaged approximately 0.1% in cases and around 0.17% in controls.

Method: immunoSEQ multiplex PCR; TCRdb's copy keeps in-frame clones and lacks some. The repertoire shows about 12,000 clones; the top ten hold about 9.4%. Sequenced input: blood buffy coat. This receptor was identified in a woman aged 18-70 years with a cervical HPV16 infection that either progressed to CIN3+ or cleared (not recorded which). The chain recombines TRBV7-6 with TRBJ2-3; 11 bases are shared with TRBD2. CDR3 amino acids: CASSLGLAAPDTQYF. The part of the CDR3 DNA that was read is TGTGCCAGCAGCTTGGGACTAGCGGCCCCAGATACG.